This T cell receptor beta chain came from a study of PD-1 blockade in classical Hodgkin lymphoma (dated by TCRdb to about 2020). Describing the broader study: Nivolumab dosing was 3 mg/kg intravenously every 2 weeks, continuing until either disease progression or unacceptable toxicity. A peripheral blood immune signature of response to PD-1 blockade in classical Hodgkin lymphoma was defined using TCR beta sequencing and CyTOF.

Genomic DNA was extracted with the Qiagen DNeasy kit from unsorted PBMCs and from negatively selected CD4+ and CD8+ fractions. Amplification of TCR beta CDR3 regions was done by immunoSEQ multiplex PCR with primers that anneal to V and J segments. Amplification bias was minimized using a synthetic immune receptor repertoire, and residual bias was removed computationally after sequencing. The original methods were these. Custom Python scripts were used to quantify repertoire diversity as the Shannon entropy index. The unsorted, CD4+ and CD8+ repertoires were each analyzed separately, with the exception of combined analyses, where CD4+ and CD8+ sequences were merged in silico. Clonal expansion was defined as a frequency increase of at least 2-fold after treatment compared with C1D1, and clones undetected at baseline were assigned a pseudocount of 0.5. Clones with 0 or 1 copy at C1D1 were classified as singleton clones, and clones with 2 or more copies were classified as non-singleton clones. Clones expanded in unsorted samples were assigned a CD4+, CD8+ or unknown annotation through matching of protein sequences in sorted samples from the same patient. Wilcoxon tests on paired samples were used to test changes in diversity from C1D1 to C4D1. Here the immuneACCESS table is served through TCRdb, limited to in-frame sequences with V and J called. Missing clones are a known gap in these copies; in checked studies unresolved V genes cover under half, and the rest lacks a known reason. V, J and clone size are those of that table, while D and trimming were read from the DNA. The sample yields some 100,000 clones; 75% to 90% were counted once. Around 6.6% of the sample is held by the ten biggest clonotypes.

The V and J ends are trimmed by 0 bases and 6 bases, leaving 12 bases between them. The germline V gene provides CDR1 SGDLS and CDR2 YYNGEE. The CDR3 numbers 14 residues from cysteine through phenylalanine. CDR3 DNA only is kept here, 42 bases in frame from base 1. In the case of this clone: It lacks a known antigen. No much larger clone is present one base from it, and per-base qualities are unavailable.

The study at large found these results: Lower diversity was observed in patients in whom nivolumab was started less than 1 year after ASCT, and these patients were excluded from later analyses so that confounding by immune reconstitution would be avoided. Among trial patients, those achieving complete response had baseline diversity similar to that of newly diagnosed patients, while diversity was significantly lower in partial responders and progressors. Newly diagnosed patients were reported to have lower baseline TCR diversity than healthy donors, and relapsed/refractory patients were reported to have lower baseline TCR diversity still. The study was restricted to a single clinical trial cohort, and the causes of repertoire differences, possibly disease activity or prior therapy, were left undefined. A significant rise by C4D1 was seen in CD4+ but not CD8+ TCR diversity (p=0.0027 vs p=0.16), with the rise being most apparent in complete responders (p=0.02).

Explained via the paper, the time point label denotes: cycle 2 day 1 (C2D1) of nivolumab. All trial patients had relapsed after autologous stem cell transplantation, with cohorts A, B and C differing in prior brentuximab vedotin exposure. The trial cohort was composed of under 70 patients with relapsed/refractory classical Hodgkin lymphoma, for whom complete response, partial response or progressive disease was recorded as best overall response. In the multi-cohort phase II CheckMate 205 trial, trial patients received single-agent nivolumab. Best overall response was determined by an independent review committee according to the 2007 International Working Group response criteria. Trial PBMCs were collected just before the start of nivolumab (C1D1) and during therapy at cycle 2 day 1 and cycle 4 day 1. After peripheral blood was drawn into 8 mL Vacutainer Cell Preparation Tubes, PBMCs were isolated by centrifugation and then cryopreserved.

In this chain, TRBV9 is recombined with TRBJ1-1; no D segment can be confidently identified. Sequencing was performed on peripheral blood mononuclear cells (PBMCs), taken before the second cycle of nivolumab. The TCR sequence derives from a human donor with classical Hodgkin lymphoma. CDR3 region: CASSVGAKEAEAFF. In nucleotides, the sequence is TGTGCCAGCAGCGTAGGGGCTAAGGAGGCTGAAGCTTTCTTT.